Reported below is one TCR beta chain. The method was immunoSEQ multiplex PCR; TCRdb's version includes in-frame clones alone and lacks a portion of them. The sample consists of approximately 20,000 clones, 80% to 90% of them appearing once. The data derive from a study of T cell changes during pregnancy in multiple sclerosis. This sequence was found in a female donor in good health, enrolled as a control in a pregnancy study. The specimen comprised CD8+ T cells from peripheral blood mononuclear cells, sampled in the second trimester of pregnancy.

DNA of the CDR3: TGTGCCAGCAAACAGGGGCTCACTAGCACAGATACGCAGTATTTT. Protein: CASKQGLTSTDTQYF. This chain links TRBV19 with TRBJ2-3; 7 nucleotides align to TRBD1. J gave up 0 bases and V 9 bases, and 9 bases lay outside the gene matches. Germline CDR1 reads LNHDA; CDR2 reads SQIVND (reference sequence). The CDR3 runs to 15 residues.